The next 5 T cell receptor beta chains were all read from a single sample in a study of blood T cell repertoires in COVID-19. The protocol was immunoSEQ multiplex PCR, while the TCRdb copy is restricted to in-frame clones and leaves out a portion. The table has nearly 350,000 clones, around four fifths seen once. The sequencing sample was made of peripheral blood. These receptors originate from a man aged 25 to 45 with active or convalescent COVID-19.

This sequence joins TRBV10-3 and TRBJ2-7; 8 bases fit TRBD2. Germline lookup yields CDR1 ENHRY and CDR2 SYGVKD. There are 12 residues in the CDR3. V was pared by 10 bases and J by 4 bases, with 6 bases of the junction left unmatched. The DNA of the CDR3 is TGTGCCACGGGGGGGACGGGGTACGAGCAGTACTTC. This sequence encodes CATGGTGYEQYF.

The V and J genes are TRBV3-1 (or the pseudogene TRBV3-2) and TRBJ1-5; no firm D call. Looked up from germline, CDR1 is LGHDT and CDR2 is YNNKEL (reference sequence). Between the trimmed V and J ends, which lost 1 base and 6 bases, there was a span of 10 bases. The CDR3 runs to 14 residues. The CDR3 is CASSQGDGAQPQHF. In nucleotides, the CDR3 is TGTGCCAGCAGCCAAGGAGACGGAGCTCAGCCCCAGCATTTT.

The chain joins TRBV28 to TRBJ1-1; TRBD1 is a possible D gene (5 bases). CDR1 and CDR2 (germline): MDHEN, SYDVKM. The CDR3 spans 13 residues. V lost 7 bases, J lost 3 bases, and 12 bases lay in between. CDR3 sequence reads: CASIRGGDTEAFF. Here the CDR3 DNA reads TGTGCCAGCATCCGGGGCGGGGACACTGAAGCTTTCTTT.

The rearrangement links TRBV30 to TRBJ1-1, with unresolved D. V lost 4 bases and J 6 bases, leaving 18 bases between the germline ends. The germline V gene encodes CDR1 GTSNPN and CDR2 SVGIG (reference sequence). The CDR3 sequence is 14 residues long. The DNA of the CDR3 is TGTGCCTGGACCCCCGACGGAAGGAGGGCTGAAGCTTTCTTT. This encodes CAWTPDGRRAEAFF.

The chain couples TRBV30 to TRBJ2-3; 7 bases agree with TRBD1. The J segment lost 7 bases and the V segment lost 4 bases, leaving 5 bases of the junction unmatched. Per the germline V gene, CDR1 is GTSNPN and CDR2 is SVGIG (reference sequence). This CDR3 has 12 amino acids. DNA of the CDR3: TGTGCCTGGATTGGGACAGACAATACGCAGTATTTT. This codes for CAWIGTDNTQYF.